Listed here are 8 T cell receptor beta chains from one sample, sequenced in a study of OX40 agonist ivuxolimab in advanced cancers. The repertoire was sequenced with immunoSEQ multiplex PCR; TCRdb's copy has only in-frame clones and lacks some. The data show 65,000 to 80,000 clones, roughly nine tenths seen once. Specimen: CD4+ or CD8+ T cells sorted from blood, collected in a trial of the OX40 agonist ivuxolimab. These receptors originate from an adult with an advanced solid tumor such as melanoma, head and neck, liver or kidney cancer.

This clone was picked up one time. The V call is TRBV29-1, the J call TRBJ2-6; D unclear. Germline assignment: CDR1 SQVTM and CDR2 ANQGSEA. V was trimmed by 7 bases and J by 0 bases, leaving 19 bases between them. This CDR3 is built from 17 residues. This CDR3 reads CSAFTDLALSGANVLTF. DNA for the CDR3: TGCAGCGCTTTCACCGACCTCGCCCTCTCTGGGGCCAACGTCCTGACTTTC.

This chain uses TRBV6-5 with TRBJ1-6; 8 bases are shared with TRBD1. This CDR3 is 14 amino acids long. Germline V gene data show CDR1 as MNHEY and CDR2 as SVGAGI. J lost 7 bases, V lost 6 bases, and 5 bases had no gene match. CDR3: CASSLTGVNSPLHF. The CDR3 coding sequence is TGTGCCAGCAGCCTGACAGGGGTAAATTCACCCCTCCACTTT.

This chain connects TRBV4-1 to TRBJ1-5; D unclear. This CDR3 comprises 16 residues. Between the trimmed V and J ends, which lost 0 bases and 3 bases, there was a span of 12 bases. CDR1 is MGHRA, CDR2 YSYEKL, per germline. CDR3 coding DNA: TGCGCCAGCAGCCAAGAGGTCGGCCACACCAATCAGCCCCAGCATTTT. Protein product: CASSQEVGHTNQPQHF.

The table lists this clone with a count of one. The rearrangement links TRBV28 to TRBJ1-1; 9 bases match TRBD1. This CDR3 is built from 18 residues. CDR1 is MDHEN, CDR2 SYDVKM, per germline. V shed 8 bases and J 2 bases; nucleotides not matched to a gene: 18. The CDR3 bases are TGTGCCAGCTATGGAGGCATACCGGGACAGGGAGGAAACACTGAAGCTTTCTTT. As protein: CASYGGIPGQGGNTEAFF.

The V and J genes are TRBV10-2 and TRBJ1-1, with unresolved D. Germline V gene lookup returns CDR1 WSHSY and CDR2 SAAADI. This CDR3 has 12 residues. V was trimmed by 1 base and J by 6 bases, leaving 6 bases between them. For the CDR3, the DNA is TGCGCCAGCAGTGAGTTAATTGCTGAAGCTTTCTTT. Translation: CASSELIAEAFF.

This clone showed up just once. V and J are TRBV6-5 and TRBJ1-4; 9 bases are a match to TRBD1. The J segment lost 8 bases and the V segment lost 4 bases, leaving 8 bases of the junction unmatched. Per germline, CDR1 MNHEY and CDR2 SVGAGI. The CDR3 is 15 amino acids. The CDR3 region is CASSSGGQGEEKLFF. Written as DNA, the CDR3 is TGTGCCAGCAGTTCAGGGGGACAGGGTGAGGAAAAACTGTTTTTT.

The chain links TRBV7-8 to TRBJ2-1, with TRBD2 matching over 7 bases. Germline values: CDR1 SGHVS, CDR2 FQNEAQ. V was clipped by 8 bases and J by 4 bases; unmatched bases: 8. The CDR3 loop spans 14 amino acids. In DNA form, the CDR3 reads TGTGCCAGCGCAAGGACTAGAGTGTACAATGAGCAGTTCTTC. Residues: CASARTRVYNEQFF.

A remark on this clone: Its ends do not fully match the called genes, so a read error is possible. This sequence joins TRBV10-2 and TRBJ2-7; 9 bases line up with TRBD2. Germline V gene sequence: CDR1 WSHSY, CDR2 SAAADI. The length of the CDR3 is 13 residues. The CDR3 region has the DNA TGCGCCAGCACTCCTTCCCTAGCGGGAAACGAGAAGTTC. It specifies CASTPSLAGNEKF.